This is a list of T cell receptor beta chains from one sample in a study of blood T cell repertoires in COVID-19. TCRdb keeps only in-frame clones here, not all; method: immunoSEQ multiplex PCR. The sample lists some 150,000 clones, around 84% occurring once. The material sequenced was peripheral blood. These receptors were obtained from a human donor in a cohort sampled during active COVID-19. The CDR3 runs from the conserved cysteine through the conserved F or W. D genes are given only for firm matches. Clone size, where shown, is once, few, many, or a class for clones that have expanded.

V	D	size	J	DNA	CDR3
TRBV2	TRBD1	few	TRBJ2-1	TGTGCCAGCAGTGAGTTCGTGGGCAGGGGGCAATTAAATGAGCAGTTCTTC	CASSEFVGRGQLNEQFF
TRBV15	-	-	TRBJ1-2	TGTGCCACCAGCAGAAAAAGCGGGCGGGCACTCTATGGCTACACCTTC	CATSRKSGRALYGYTF
TRBV3-1/TRBV3-2	-	-	TRBJ1-2	TGTGCCAGCAGGCTAAAGGGGCAGTATGGCTACACCTTC	CASRLKGQYGYTF
TRBV7-2	-	once	TRBJ1-6	TGTGCCAGCAGCTTAGGGCAGGGGTATAATTCACCCCTCCACTTT	CASSLGQGYNSPLHF
TRBV6-1	TRBD1	-	TRBJ1-2	TGTGCCAGCAGTGAAAAGGGACAGGGCTATGGCTACACCTTC	CASSEKGQGYGYTF
TRBV24-1	-	-	TRBJ2-5	TGTGCCACCAGTGTTGGCAGGGAAGAGACCCAGTACTTC	CATSVGREETQYF
TRBV5-6	TRBD1	-	TRBJ1-2	TGTGCCAGCAGCTTAAGGACAGGTTTTAACTATGGCTACACCTTC	CASSLRTGFNYGYTF
TRBV5-5	-	-	TRBJ1-2	TGTGCCAGCAGTTTGCAGGGAAAGGCTGGCTACACCTTC	CASSLQGKAGYTF
TRBV9	TRBD1	-	TRBJ2-2	TGTGCCAGCAGCGTATTCGGGACAGCGAACACCGGGGAGCTGTTTTTT	CASSVFGTANTGELFF
TRBV11-3	-	-	TRBJ1-2	TGTGCCAGCAGCTTAGGGCCCGAGGGCCTCCTCTATGGCTACACCTTC	CASSLGPEGLLYGYTF
TRBV11-3	-	-	TRBJ2-2	TGTGCCAGCAGCCCCCAAGTGGCCACCGGGGAGCTGTTTTTT	CASSPQVATGELFF
TRBV5-6	-	once	TRBJ1-1	TGTGCCAGCAGCTTGGTGGAGGTGAGGAACACTGAAGCTTTCTTT	CASSLVEVRNTEAFF
TRBV5-1	TRBD1	-	TRBJ1-1	TGCGCCAGCAGCACTGACAGGGGACAAGCTTTCTTT	CASSTDRGQAFF
TRBV20-1	-	-	TRBJ2-1	TGCAGTGCTTTAAACAATGAGCAGTTCTTC	CSALNNEQFF
TRBV19	TRBD1	-	TRBJ1-2	TGTGCCAGTACTCGACGGATGCCGGGACAGGGAGGTCATGGCTACACCTTC	CASTRRMPGQGGHGYTF
TRBV10-3	-	-	TRBJ2-2	TGTGCCATCAGTGTTGGCGGGGTTAAGAACGGGGAGCTGTTTTTT	CAISVGGVKNGELFF
TRBV11-2	-	-	TRBJ1-2	TGTGCCAGCAGCTTAGGGCCGCAGCCGGGGATCTATGGCTACACCTTC	CASSLGPQPGIYGYTF
TRBV5-5	-	-	TRBJ2-7	TGTGCCAGCAGCTTGGAAGGCGGGGCTAGTTACGAGCAGTACTTC	CASSLEGGASYEQYF